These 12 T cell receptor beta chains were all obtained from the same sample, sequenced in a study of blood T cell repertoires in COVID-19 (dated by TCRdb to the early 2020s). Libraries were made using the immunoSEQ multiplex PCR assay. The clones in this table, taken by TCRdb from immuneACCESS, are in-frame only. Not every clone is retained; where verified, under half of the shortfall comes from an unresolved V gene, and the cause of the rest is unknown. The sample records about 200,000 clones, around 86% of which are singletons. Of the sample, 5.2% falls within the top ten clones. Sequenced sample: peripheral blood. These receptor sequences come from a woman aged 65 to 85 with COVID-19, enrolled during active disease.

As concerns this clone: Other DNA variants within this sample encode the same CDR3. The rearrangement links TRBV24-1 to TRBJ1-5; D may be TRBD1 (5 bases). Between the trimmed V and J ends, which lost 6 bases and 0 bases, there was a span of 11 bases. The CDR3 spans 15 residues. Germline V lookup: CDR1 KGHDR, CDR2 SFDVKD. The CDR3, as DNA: TGTGCCACCAGTCTGGGGGGTTATAGCAATCAGCCCCAGCATTTT. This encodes CATSLGGYSNQPQHF.

The CDR3: CASSSVAGDGYTF. In DNA, the CDR3 is TGCGCCAGCAGCTCTGTGGCAGGGGATGGCTACACCTTC. This chain connects TRBV5-1 to TRBJ1-2, with D perhaps matching TRBD1 (6 bases). Trimming took 3 bases from V and 6 from J, leaving 12 bases between them. This CDR3 spans 13 amino acids. The germline V gene encodes CDR1 SGHRS and CDR2 YFSETQ.

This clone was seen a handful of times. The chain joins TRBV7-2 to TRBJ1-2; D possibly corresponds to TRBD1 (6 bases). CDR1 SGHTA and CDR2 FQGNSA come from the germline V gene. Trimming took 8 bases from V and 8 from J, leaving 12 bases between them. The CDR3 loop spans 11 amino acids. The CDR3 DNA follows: TGTGCCAGCTGGGGGCGCCGGGGCTACACCTTC. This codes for CASWGRRGYTF.

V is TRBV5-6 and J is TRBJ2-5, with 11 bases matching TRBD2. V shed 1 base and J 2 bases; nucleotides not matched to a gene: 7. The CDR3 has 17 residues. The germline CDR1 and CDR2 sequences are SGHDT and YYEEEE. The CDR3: CASSLRTSGSSQETQYF. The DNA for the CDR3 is TGTGCCAGCAGCTTGCGTACTAGCGGGAGTTCTCAAGAGACCCAGTACTTC.

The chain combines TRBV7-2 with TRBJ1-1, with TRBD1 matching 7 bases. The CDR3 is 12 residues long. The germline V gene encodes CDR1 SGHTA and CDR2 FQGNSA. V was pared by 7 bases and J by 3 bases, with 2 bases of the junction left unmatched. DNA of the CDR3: TGTGCCAGCACCACAGGGGACACTGAAGCTTTCTTT. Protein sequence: CASTTGDTEAFF.

The CDR3 spells CASSLYSDTQYF. The DNA for the CDR3 is TGTGCCAGCAGCTTGTATAGTGATACGCAGTATTTT. The chain joins TRBV5-6 to TRBJ2-3; D not resolved. V was pared by 1 base and J by 6 bases, with 6 bases between. CDR3 size: 12 residues. Germline V gives CDR1 SGHDT, CDR2 YYEEEE.

The CDR3 sequence: CATRQLPSYEQYF. CDR3 nucleotide sequence: TGTGCCACCCGACAGCTTCCTTCCTACGAGCAGTACTTC. This chain connects TRBV2 to TRBJ2-7; a weak D match, TRBD1 (5 bases). This CDR3 spans 13 amino acids. Germline V lookup: CDR1 SNHLY, CDR2 FYNNEI. Trimming took off 10 bases at V and 1 base at J, with 14 bases between the two ends.

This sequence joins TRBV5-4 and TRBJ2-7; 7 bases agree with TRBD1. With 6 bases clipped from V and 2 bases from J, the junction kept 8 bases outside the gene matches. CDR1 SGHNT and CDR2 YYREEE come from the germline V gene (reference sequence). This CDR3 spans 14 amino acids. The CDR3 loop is CASTNRQGTYEQYF. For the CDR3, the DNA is TGTGCCAGCACCAATAGACAGGGAACCTACGAGCAGTACTTC. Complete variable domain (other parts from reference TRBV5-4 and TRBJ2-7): ETGVTQSPTHLIKTRGQQVTLRCSSQSGHNTVSWYQQALGQGPQFIFQYYREEENGRGNFPPRFSGLQFPNYSSELNVNALELDDSALYLCASTNRQGTYEQYFGPGTRLTVT.

This CDR3 is CASSPIDSLLPTNEKLFF. The DNA for the CDR3 is TGTGCCAGCAGCCCAATAGACAGCCTACTACCAACTAATGAAAAACTGTTTTTT. The V gene is TRBV3-1 (or the pseudogene TRBV3-2), the J gene TRBJ1-4; maybe TRBD1 (5 bases). The germline V gene encodes CDR1 LGHDT and CDR2 YNNKEL (reference sequence). With 4 bases removed from V and 0 bases from J, the gap between germline ends came to 18 bases. The CDR3 is 18 residues long.

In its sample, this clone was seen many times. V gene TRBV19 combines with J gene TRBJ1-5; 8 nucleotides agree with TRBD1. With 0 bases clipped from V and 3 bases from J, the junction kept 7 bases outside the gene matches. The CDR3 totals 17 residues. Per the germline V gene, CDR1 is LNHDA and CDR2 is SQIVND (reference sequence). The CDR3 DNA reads TGTGCCAGTAGTATAGATACGACAGGGGTCCCCAATCAGCCCCAGCATTTT. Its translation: CASSIDTTGVPNQPQHF.

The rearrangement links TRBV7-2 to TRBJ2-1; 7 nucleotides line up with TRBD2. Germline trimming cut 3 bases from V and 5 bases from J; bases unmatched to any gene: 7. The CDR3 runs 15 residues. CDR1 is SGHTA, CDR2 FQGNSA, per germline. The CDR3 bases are TGTGCCAGCAGCTTCGGGGCGGGACTAAACAATGAGCAGTTCTTC. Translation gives CASSFGAGLNNEQFF.

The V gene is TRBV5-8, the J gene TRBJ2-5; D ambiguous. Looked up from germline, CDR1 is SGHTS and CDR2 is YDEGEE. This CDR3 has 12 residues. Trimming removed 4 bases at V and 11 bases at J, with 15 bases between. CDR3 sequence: CASSIDTPSQYF. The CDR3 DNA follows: TGTGCCAGCAGCATTGACACCCCCAGTCAGTACTTC. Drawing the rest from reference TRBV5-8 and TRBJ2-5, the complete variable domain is EAGVTQSPTHLIKTRGQQATLRCSPISGHTSVYWYQQALGLGLQFLLWYDEGEERNRGNFPPRFSGRQFPNYSSELNVNALELEDSALYLCASSIDTPSQYFGPGTRLLVL.